The clone carrying this TCR beta chain was observed at least ten times. The antigen remains unidentified. This specimen includes other DNA sequences encoding the same CDR3. The assay was immunoSEQ multiplex PCR, and TCRdb's table has in-frame clones only and misses some. Here the sample spans approximately 140,000 clones, around 83% being singletons. The entry originates in a study of T cell responses to AZD1222 COVID-19 vaccine. Study-wide results and caveats: Regions left unmutated in variants are reportedly the target of nearly half of spike-specific TCRs.

This clonotype was sampled from an adult in good health. Sequencing was performed on peripheral blood, taken on day 0 of MenACWY control vaccination.

CDR3 DNA: TGCAGTGCTAGTGAGGCGTCGGCGAACACTGAAGCTTTCTTT. Its protein is CSASEASANTEAFF. The chain combines TRBV20-1 with TRBJ1-1; the D is unclear. The CDR3 contains 14 residues. Per the germline V gene, CDR1 is DFQATT and CDR2 is SNEGSKA (reference sequence). Deletions cut 3 bases from V and 1 base from J, with 12 bases between.